These T cell receptor beta chains were read from a single sample in a study of cytomegalovirus exposure and HLA in healthy donors. Sequencing was performed with immunoSEQ multiplex PCR; in TCRdb, only in-frame clones are kept and a portion is missing. The sample lists over 110,000 clones, 70% to 85% occurring once. The sequencing sample was made of PBMCs. The receptors derive from a male donor in good health and CMV-seronegative. Both conserved end residues are trimmed from each CDR3. The D gene is left open where the match is weak.

TRBV2	TRBJ1-5	TRBD1	ASSREGTGNQPQH
TRBV10-1	TRBJ2-7	NA	ASSETGDLSYEQY
TRBV27	TRBJ1-2	NA	ASRLLGGDNYGYT
TRBV13	TRBJ2-1	TRBD2	ASSFSGSALNEQF
TRBV27	TRBJ2-5	NA	ASSPENQETQY
TRBV5-1	TRBJ1-5	NA	ASSLEGGVQPQH
TRBV7-2	TRBJ2-7	NA	ASSSRTAPYEQY
TRBV6-6	TRBJ2-1	NA	ASSYPKRSASNEQF
TRBV5-1	TRBJ2-3	TRBD1	ASSSDPGTGVFPGDTQY
TRBV6-4	TRBJ2-1	TRBD1	ASSETGGTYNEQF
TRBV21-1	TRBJ2-7	NA	ASSKSQREGNSYEQY
TRBV13	TRBJ1-5	NA	ASSSGRGNQPQH
TRBV28	TRBJ2-7	NA	ASSLMPASNYEQY
TRBV5-4	TRBJ2-7	TRBD1	ASSLVSGTGTYEQY
TRBV4-1	TRBJ2-1	TRBD2	ASSQVSGGLYNEQF
TRBV15	TRBJ1-3	TRBD1	ATSRNRGLPLSGNTIY
TRBV7-9	TRBJ1-1	NA	ASSLGSGDTEAF
TRBV7-7	TRBJ2-7	NA	ASSLEAGYEQY
TRBV25-1	TRBJ1-4	TRBD1	ASRGTGEEKLF
TRBV28	TRBJ2-3	TRBD1	ASNRGEDTQY
TRBV7-3	TRBJ2-3	TRBD2	ASSLRLAGTDTQY
TRBV5-1	TRBJ2-2	NA	ASRRGSSENTGELF
TRBV14	TRBJ2-3	TRBD1	ASSLDMTGSSTDTQY
TRBV6-6	TRBJ2-1	NA	ASTEGGEGDNEQF
TRBV7-2	TRBJ1-2	TRBD1	ASSWGTGGGYT
TRBV7-6	TRBJ2-1	TRBD2	ASSSTSGAYNEQF
TRBV4-1	TRBJ2-2	TRBD2	ASSQENSGRSRAGELF
TRBV2	TRBJ1-5	NA	ASGGTDGIQPQH
TRBV5-1	TRBJ2-1	TRBD2	ASSLITSGGEQF
TRBV11-2	TRBJ2-7	NA	ASSLWAVDRSSYEQY
TRBV27	TRBJ2-2	TRBD2	ASSPARLLLVLAGGPMNTGELF
TRBV27	TRBJ2-2	NA	ASSSGQNTGELF
TRBV2	TRBJ1-5	NA	ASSDRVSDQPQH
TRBV4-1	TRBJ1-2	TRBD1	ASSRVLGRDRGSDGYT
TRBV5-6	TRBJ2-1	NA	ASSLFTLGALNEQF
TRBV27	TRBJ1-5	NA	ASSYSGNQPQH
TRBV30	NA	TRBD1	AWSPGQGFAYEQY
TRBV6-4	TRBJ2-3	NA	ASSEEAGSTDTQY
TRBV4-3	TRBJ2-5	TRBD1	ASSQRDRGRETQY
TRBV5-6	TRBJ2-2	NA	ASDQSRAGELF
TRBV9	TRBJ1-2	NA	ASSVEAELYGYT
TRBV4-3	TRBJ2-2	NA	ASSPLTGNTGELF
TRBV5-4	TRBJ2-3	TRBD2	ASSGGLAGTDTQY
TRBV9	TRBJ2-2	TRBD1	ASSAQGTGVTGELF
TRBV6-5	TRBJ2-7	NA	ASSGREPYEQY
TRBV7-9	TRBJ1-1	NA	ASSLVSANTEAF
TRBV27	TRBJ1-3	NA	ASRELSGNTIY
TRBV5-6	TRBJ2-7	NA	ASSMSHEQY
TRBV7-2	TRBJ1-3	NA	ASSPRRGTGNTIY
TRBV29-1	TRBJ2-1	NA	SVEGGSGEQF
TRBV27	TRBJ2-7	NA	ASSLGRGFYEQY
TRBV30	TRBJ2-4	NA	AWSTGTKNIQY
TRBV7-9	TRBJ1-6	TRBD1	ASSPFRDSSYNSPLH
TRBV7-2	TRBJ2-5	TRBD2	ASSLMVAGRETQY
TRBV6-4	TRBJ1-1	NA	ASSDSMWPLRMNTEAF